This T cell receptor (beta chain) was retrieved from a study of identical twins. The study, taken as a whole, reports: Weaker excess twin sharing was observed in beta out-of-frame sequences. Researchers reported excess low generation probability among twin-shared out-of-frame alpha sequences.

After template switching added a universal primer site, the resulting cDNA carried unique molecular identifiers. TCRdb reanalysed the 5' RACE reads using MiXCR and keeps one entry per CDR3 protein. The table has about 690,000 distinct CDR3 sequences, roughly 6% seen once; the top ten hold around 2%. This clonotype showed up many times. Antigen unknown. There were only healthy Caucasians among the donors. Losses at the gene ends were 10 bases for V and 3 bases for J; bases not matched to a gene: 7. This CDR3 is 13 amino acids long. The germline V gene encodes CDR1 WSHSY and CDR2 SAAADI. This clonotype originated in a man younger than 30 in good health. Sequencing was performed on naive T cells sorted from blood. This rearrangement joins TRBV10-2 to TRBJ2-3, with TRBD2 matching over 7 bases. CDR3 coding DNA: TGCGCCACCTCGGGAGGCCCTACAGATACGCAGTATTTT. It specifies CATSGGPTDTQYF.